This TCR beta chain was retrieved from a study of T cells in Graves' hyperthyroidism and ophthalmopathy. About the study: Peripheral blood was acquired at first diagnosis, ahead of any therapy whatsoever.

Amplified regions were TCR beta CDR3 sequences from RNA transcripts. The study used the HTBI primer set for a first-round RT-PCR of the TCR CDR3. MiXCR, applied by TCRdb to the multiplex PCR reads, yields one record per CDR3 protein. The sample has 550,000 to 850,000 distinct CDR3 sequences; around a sixth are singletons. The diagnostic basis comprised clinical symptoms, serum thyroxine and TRAb, thyroid ultrasound and orbital computed tomography. Progressors' blood was drawn at hyperthyroidism diagnosis, before ophthalmopathy symptoms. The CDR3 runs 14 residues. Trimming left V 5 bases short and J 1 base short, with 9 bases between. Germline V gives CDR1 MNHNS, CDR2 SASEGT.

The V gene is TRBV6-1, the J gene TRBJ1-3, with D maybe TRBD1 (5 bases). The receptor comes from a woman between 45 and 65 years old with Graves' hyperthyroidism that later progressed to Graves' ophthalmopathy. Sequences were obtained from blood. The CDR3 DNA reads TGTGCCAGCAGTCACCAGGGTTCTGGAAACACCATATATTTT. Translation gives CASSHQGSGNTIYF.